This TCR beta chain stems from a study of T-cell reconstitution after alpha-beta-depleted transplantation in children. Whole-study findings and limits: Alpha-beta T cells about two months after transplant reportedly derived from several hundred expanded graft clones. TCRbeta diversity was high at day 60 in some patients (a result of surviving recipient T cells and thymic progenitors). T-cell numbers and diversity one year post-transplant derived largely from freshly generated T cells.

This clonotype was seen a handful of times. Antigen unknown. A library of TCRbeta sequences, prepared with unique molecular identifiers, was generated. TCRdb fed the PCR reads into MiXCR, producing one record per CDR3 protein. Of 440,000 or so distinct CDR3 sequences in the sample, around two fifths were seen once. Source: PBMCs, taken before TCRalphabeta/CD19-depleted stem cell transplant. This TCR came from a girl aged 2-10 years with aplastic anemia, due to receive a stem cell transplant.

The CDR3 DNA reads as TGCGCCAGCAGCTTGGACGGAGCCCGGGGACCCTACGAGCAGTACTTC. Protein product: CASSLDGARGPYEQYF. The gene calls are TRBV5-1 and TRBJ2-7; either TRBD1 or TRBD2 may fit D (5 bases each). The V gene lost 0 bases and the J gene lost 2 bases, with 15 bases spanning the gap. The CDR3 runs to 16 residues. CDR1 and CDR2 from the germline V gene are SGHRS and YFSETQ.